Each of the 5 T cell receptor beta chains below was sequenced from the same sample in a study of beta chain features in type 1 diabetes. Study-wide results and caveats: TCRB CDR3s from Type 1 diabetes patients were moderately but significantly shorter in all four CD4+ subsets.

Their cognate antigens are unknown. Every isolated RNA sample was fully reverse transcribed, so sequencing captured expressed TCRB transcripts. Sequencing was performed with immunoSEQ multiplex PCR; in TCRdb, only in-frame clones are kept and a portion is missing. The table shows 150,000 to 200,000 clones, with approximately 8% occurring only once. Sequenced material: central memory CD4+ T cells from blood. All receptors come from a young man with type 1 diabetes.

On this clone itself: The junction departs from germline at one end; a sequencing error may be responsible. The chain employs TRBV5-1 and TRBJ2-1; 8 bases agree with TRBD2. The CDR3 spans 14 residues. Looked up from germline, CDR1 is SGHRS and CDR2 is YFSETQ. CDR3 in DNA: TGCGCCAGCAGCTTACGGACTAGCTACGATGAGCAGTTCTTC. It translates to CASSLRTSYDEQFF. Filled out from reference TRBV5-1 and TRBJ2-1, the complete variable domain reads KAGVTQTPRYLIKTRGQQVTLSCSPISGHRSVSWYQQTPGQGLQFLFEYFSETQRNKGNFPGRFSGRQFSNSRSEMNVSTLELGDSALYLCASSLRTSYDEQFFGPGTRLTVL.

The chain links TRBV7-8 to TRBJ2-5; 7 nucleotides line up with TRBD1. CDR1 SGHVS and CDR2 FQNEAQ come from the germline V gene. V lost 5 bases and J lost 4; bases outside the gene matches: 7. CDR3 length: 14 residues. CDR3 nucleotide sequence: TGTGCCAGCAGCCGAAGACAGGGTAGAGAGACCCAGTACTTC. Amino acid sequence: CASSRRQGRETQYF.

The chain uses TRBV7-2 and TRBJ2-7; D not resolved. The germline V gene has CDR1 SGHTA and CDR2 FQGNSA. This CDR3 spans 14 amino acids. Trimming removed 1 base from V and 0 bases from J, with 7 bases in between. CDR3 DNA sequence: TGTGCCAGCAGCTTAGATCTAACCTCCTACGAGCAGTACTTC. Translated: CASSLDLTSYEQYF.

This chain connects TRBV4-2 to TRBJ2-1, with TRBD2 matching over 12 bases. Germline CDR1 LGHNA, CDR2 YNFKEQ. The CDR3 loop spans 15 amino acids. Unmatched junction bases numbered 11, after V lost 3 bases and J lost 14 bases. CDR3 sequence reads: CASSQGVASGRGEFF. The DNA for the CDR3 is TGTGCCAGCAGCCAGGGGGTGGCTAGCGGGAGGGGGGAGTTCTTC.

The genes are TRBV7-2 and TRBJ2-5; maybe TRBD1 (5 bases). V gave up 1 base and J gave up 2 bases, with 14 bases separating them. This CDR3 region has 16 residues. Germline V gives CDR1 SGHTA, CDR2 FQGNSA. CDR3 residues: CASSLGFVAGQETQYF. The CDR3 bases are TGTGCCAGCAGCTTAGGGTTTGTGGCAGGGCAAGAGACCCAGTACTTC. The variable domain in full, completed from reference TRBV7-2 and TRBJ2-5, reads GAGVSQSPSNKVTEKGKDVELRCDPISGHTALYWYRQSLGQGLEFLIYFQGNSAPDKSGLPSDRFSAERTGGSVSTLTIQRTQQEDSAVYLCASSLGFVAGQETQYFGPGTRLLVL.